This T cell receptor beta chain was found in a study of CD8 T cells in ankylosing spondylitis. Overall study findings and caveats: Disease-linked clones reportedly concentrated significantly in matched ankylosing spondylitis synovial fluid. Ankylosing spondylitis blood appeared to carry a characteristic TCR beta motif of roughly eight highly homologous variants.

This clonotype was counted between two and nine times. The antigen is not known. The CDR3 has 13 amino acids. Germline CDR1 and CDR2: SQVTM and ANQGSEA. The ends lost 6 bases at V and 6 bases at J; junction bases unmatched: 8. TCRdb reprocessed the 5' RACE reads via MiXCR and lists one record per CDR3 protein. This table has over 600,000 distinct CDR3 sequences, under 20% appearing once. Specimen: blood, either unsorted or a sorted T cell fraction (not recorded which). The genes are TRBV29-1 and TRBJ1-2; TRBD1 aligns across 9 bases. The sequence was collected from a male donor with ankylosing spondylitis. The CDR3 loop is CSVGWTGDHGYTF. DNA of the CDR3: TGCAGCGTGGGATGGACAGGGGATCATGGCTACACCTTC.